The next 21 T cell receptor beta chains were all read from a single sample in a study of blood T cell repertoires in COVID-19. Produced via immunoSEQ multiplex PCR; TCRdb's table is partial and in-frame only. The data contain around 200,000 clones, roughly 90% of them seen just once; the ten biggest clones take up 4.5% to 5.5%. Material: PBMCs or T cells enriched from blood (not recorded which). The receptors were gathered from a woman aged 25-40 years who had been exposed to COVID-19.

As for this clone: At the DNA level, this CDR3 is encoded by other sequences in the same sample as well. The chain joins TRBV5-4 to TRBJ1-2; TRBD1 is a possible D gene (6 bases). The CDR3 extends over 13 amino acids. Germline V gene data show CDR1 as SGHNT and CDR2 as YYREEE (reference sequence). Trimming took 4 bases from V and 1 from J, leaving 8 bases between them. The chain's CDR3 is CASSPDSNYGYTF. As DNA, the CDR3 is TGTGCCAGCAGCCCGGACAGTAACTATGGCTACACCTTC.

The chain uses TRBV11-2 and TRBJ1-2; D unresolved. The V end lost 1 base, the J end lost 6 bases, and 12 bases lay between the germline ends. Germline V CDR1 and CDR2: SGHAT, FQNNGV. The CDR3 sequence is 14 residues long. The CDR3 bases are TGTGCCAGCAGCTTAGCTGCCAGGATTGATGGCTACACCTTC. Translation gives CASSLAARIDGYTF.

Here the CDR3 reads CASSQGLTTGSTEAFF. The CDR3, as DNA: TGCGCCAGCAGCCAAGGCCTAACAACAGGGAGCACTGAAGCTTTCTTT. The V and J genes are TRBV4-1 and TRBJ1-1; D is perhaps TRBD1 (6 bases). CDR3 length: 16 residues. Trimming removed 1 base at V and 4 bases at J, with 16 bases between. CDR1 MGHRA and CDR2 YSYEKL come from the germline V gene.

The V call is TRBV18, the J call TRBJ2-2; 8 positions match TRBD1. Per germline, CDR1 KGHSH and CDR2 LQKENI. The V segment lost 4 bases and the J segment 2 bases; nucleotides outside the gene matches: 6. The CDR3 is 16 residues long. CDR3 sequence: CASSRSGQGNTGELFF. The DNA for the CDR3 is TGTGCCAGCTCACGGTCAGGACAGGGCAACACCGGGGAGCTGTTTTTT.

The V call is TRBV5-8, the J call TRBJ1-3; tentatively, D is TRBD1 (5 bases). CDR1 SGHTS and CDR2 YDEGEE come from the germline V gene. The CDR3 covers 15 residues. Between the trimmed V and J ends, which lost 4 bases and 4 bases, there was a span of 15 bases. The CDR3 loop reads CASSLGGVGGNTIYF. The CDR3 region has the DNA TGTGCCAGCAGCCTAGGAGGGGTAGGCGGAAACACCATATATTTT.

The chain links TRBV12-5 to TRBJ1-5; D not resolved. V was cut by 0 bases and J by 7 bases, with 19 bases left in between. The CDR3 runs to 17 residues. The V gene's germline CDR1 is LGHNT and CDR2 FRNRAP. The CDR3 coding sequence is TGTGCTAGTGGTTTGGTACATACCGTGGCTTCGGGGCAGCCCCAGCATTTT. Translation gives CASGLVHTVASGQPQHF.

V and J are TRBV24-1 and TRBJ2-1; perhaps TRBD1 as D (6 bases). The V end was cut by 4 bases, the J end by 6 bases, with 18 bases between. Germline V lookup: CDR1 KGHDR, CDR2 SFDVKD. This CDR3 is built from 16 residues. The CDR3 DNA sequence: TGTGCCACCAGTGACCCTGGGGCAGGGGCGTTCAATGAGCAGTTCTTC. Translation gives CATSDPGAGAFNEQFF.

The chain employs TRBV25-1 and TRBJ1-2; TRBD1 aligns across 12 bases. This CDR3 has 16 amino acids. In germline, CDR1 is MGHDK, CDR2 SYGVNS. J was trimmed by 4 bases and V by 8 bases; bases with no gene match: 11. The CDR3 spells CASGPGTGGRIYGYTF. The CDR3 bases are TGTGCCAGCGGACCCGGGACAGGGGGCCGTATCTATGGCTACACCTTC.

The CDR3 sequence: CASSPGTTYTGELFF. CDR3 nucleotides: TGTGCCAGCAGCCCCGGGACTACCTACACCGGGGAGCTGTTTTTT. The rearrangement uses TRBV11-3 and TRBJ2-2; TRBD2 aligns across 7 bases. The CDR3 runs 15 residues. V shed 5 bases, J shed 3 bases, and the junction held 6 bases outside the gene matches. Germline V lookup: CDR1 SGHNT, CDR2 YENEEA.

CDR3 amino acids: CASGAGGETDTQYF. The DNA for the CDR3 is TGTGCCAGCGGCGCGGGGGGGGAAACAGATACGCAGTATTTT. V is TRBV9 and J is TRBJ2-3; the match to TRBD2 covers 9 bases. The CDR3 consists of 14 residues. Looked up from germline, CDR1 is SGDLS and CDR2 is YYNGEE. Losses at the gene ends were 7 bases for V and 3 bases for J; bases not matched to a gene: 6. Supplemented by reference TRBV9 and TRBJ2-3, the full variable domain reads DSGVTQTPKHLITATGQRVTLRCSPRSGDLSVYWYQQSLDQGLQFLIQYYNGEERAKGNILERFSAQQFPDLHSELNLSSLELGDSALYFCASGAGGETDTQYFGPGTRLTVL.

The chain has TRBV2 and TRBJ1-1; D remains ambiguous. The germline V gene encodes CDR1 SNHLY and CDR2 FYNNEI. There are 13 residues in the CDR3. V was pared by 4 bases and J by 4 bases, with 10 bases between. The CDR3 loop reads CASSVREVTEAFF. CDR3 DNA: TGTGCCAGCAGTGTAAGGGAGGTCACTGAAGCTTTCTTT. The full variable domain, its missing parts supplied by reference TRBV2 and TRBJ1-1, is EPEVTQTPSHQVTQMGQEVILRCVPISNHLYFYWYRQILGQKVEFLVSFYNNEISEKSEIFDDQFSVERPDGSNFTLKIRSTKLEDSAMYFCASSVREVTEAFFGQGTRLTVV.

This clone has only a few counts. The chain carries TRBV30 and TRBJ2-1; D is possibly TRBD2 (6 bases). The CDR3 contains 14 residues. The germline V gene encodes CDR1 GTSNPN and CDR2 SVGIG (reference sequence). The germline V and J ends were trimmed by 2 bases and 9 bases, with 17 bases remaining between them. The CDR3 loop is CAWSPIPGLTEQFF. The CDR3 nucleotides read TGTGCCTGGAGTCCCATCCCCGGACTAACTGAGCAGTTCTTC.

The genes are TRBV5-6 and TRBJ2-1, with 11 positions matching TRBD2. Germline loops: CDR1 SGHDT, CDR2 YYEEEE. With 4 bases clipped from V and 1 base from J, the junction kept 4 bases outside the gene matches. The CDR3 loop spans 16 amino acids. The CDR3 spells CASSLIAGGSYNEQFF. For the CDR3, the DNA is TGTGCCAGCAGCCTCATAGCGGGGGGGTCCTACAATGAGCAGTTCTTC.

This clone has only a few counts. V is TRBV27 and J is TRBJ2-2; 9 bases match TRBD1. This CDR3 is built from 15 residues. Unmatched junction bases numbered 10, after V lost 7 bases and J lost 7 bases. Per the germline V gene, CDR1 is MNHEY and CDR2 is SMNVEV (reference sequence). CDR3 protein: CASMPNRGLGGELFF. The CDR3 region has the DNA TGTGCCAGCATGCCGAACAGGGGGCTAGGCGGGGAGCTGTTTTTT.

The genes are TRBV14 and TRBJ1-2; tentative D call: TRBD1 (5 bases). Trimming stripped 1 base from V and 0 bases from J, with 12 bases between. The CDR3 has 16 amino acids. Looked up from germline, CDR1 is SGHDN and CDR2 is FVKESK. CDR3 region: CASSQATGGTNYGYTF. In nucleotides, the CDR3 is TGTGCCAGCAGCCAAGCTACGGGGGGAACTAACTATGGCTACACCTTC.

The rearrangement uses TRBV12-3 or TRBV12-4 and TRBJ1-2; D unclear. V lost 1 base and J lost 3, with 6 bases in between. CDR3 size: 13 residues. The DNA of the CDR3 is TGTGCCAGCAGTTTAGACAAATACTATGGCTACACCTTC. It codes for CASSLDKYYGYTF.

The chain carries TRBV12-3 or TRBV12-4 and TRBJ1-5; 7 nucleotides align to TRBD1. The CDR3 sequence is 13 residues long. J gave up 7 bases and V 3 bases, and 3 bases lay outside the gene matches. The CDR3: CASSFDRDQPQHF. DNA of the CDR3: TGTGCCAGCAGTTTTGACAGGGACCAGCCCCAGCATTTT.

V and J are TRBV2 and TRBJ1-3; a weak D match, TRBD1 (6 bases). The ends were cut back, 6 bases at V and 4 bases at J, with 13 bases in the middle. The CDR3 is made up of 14 amino acids. Germline CDR1 SNHLY, CDR2 FYNNEI. CDR3 in amino acids: CASSATGTGNTIYF. The CDR3 DNA reads TGTGCCAGCAGCGCCACAGGGACAGGAAACACCATATATTTT.

The rearrangement uses TRBV6-5 and TRBJ1-2, with 10 nucleotides matching TRBD1. This CDR3 has 14 amino acids. V dropped 6 bases and J dropped 2; count of bases not matched to a gene: 3. Germline lookup yields CDR1 MNHEY and CDR2 SVGAGI. The CDR3 protein is CASSRGQGNYGYTF. CDR3 nucleotides: TGTGCCAGCAGCCGGGGACAGGGGAACTATGGCTACACCTTC.

The chain carries TRBV5-1 and TRBJ2-1; TRBD1 agrees at 9 bases. Germline V gene lookup returns CDR1 SGHRS and CDR2 YFSETQ. CDR3 length: 15 amino acids. V was pared by 6 bases and J by 1 base, with 5 bases of the junction left unmatched. The chain's CDR3 is CASTRQGESYNEQFF. The CDR3 DNA is TGCGCCAGCACAAGACAGGGGGAGTCCTACAATGAGCAGTTCTTC.

This chain links TRBV5-4 with TRBJ2-5, with 9 bases lining up with TRBD1. V dropped 3 bases and J dropped 5; count of bases not matched to a gene: 5. CDR1 and CDR2 from the germline V gene are SGHNT and YYREEE (reference sequence). This CDR3 region has 14 residues. CDR3: CASSSQGARETQYF. CDR3 bases: TGTGCCAGCAGCTCACAGGGGGCGCGGGAGACCCAGTACTTC.